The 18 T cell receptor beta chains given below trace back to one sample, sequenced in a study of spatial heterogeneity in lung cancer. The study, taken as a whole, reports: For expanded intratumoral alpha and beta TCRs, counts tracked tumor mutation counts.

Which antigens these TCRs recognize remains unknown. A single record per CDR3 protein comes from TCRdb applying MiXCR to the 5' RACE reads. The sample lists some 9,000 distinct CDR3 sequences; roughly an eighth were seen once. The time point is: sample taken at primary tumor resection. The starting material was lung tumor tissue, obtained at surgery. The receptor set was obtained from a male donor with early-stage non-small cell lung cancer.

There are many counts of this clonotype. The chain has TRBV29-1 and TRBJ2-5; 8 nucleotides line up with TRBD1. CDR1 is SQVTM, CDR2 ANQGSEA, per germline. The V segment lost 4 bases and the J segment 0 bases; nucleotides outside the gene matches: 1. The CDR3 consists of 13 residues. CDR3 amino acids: CSVAGGDQETQYF. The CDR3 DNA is TGCAGCGTTGCAGGGGGCGACCAAGAGACCCAGTACTTC. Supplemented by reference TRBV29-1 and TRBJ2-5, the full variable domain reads SAVISQKPSRDICQRGTSLTIQCQVDSQVTMMFWYRQQPGQSLTLIATANQGSEATYESGFVIDKFPISRPNLTFSTLTVSNMSPEDSSIYLCSVAGGDQETQYFGPGTRLLVL.

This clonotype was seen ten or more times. The CDR3 loop reads CASSQGLNNEQFF. As DNA, the CDR3 is TGTGCCAGCAGCCAGGGACTAAACAATGAGCAGTTCTTC. The chain joins TRBV3-1 to TRBJ2-1; 7 bases map to TRBD2. Germline CDR1 LGHDT, CDR2 YNNKEL (reference sequence). This CDR3 comprises 13 residues. Trimming took 3 bases from V and 5 from J; bases not matched to a gene: 1.

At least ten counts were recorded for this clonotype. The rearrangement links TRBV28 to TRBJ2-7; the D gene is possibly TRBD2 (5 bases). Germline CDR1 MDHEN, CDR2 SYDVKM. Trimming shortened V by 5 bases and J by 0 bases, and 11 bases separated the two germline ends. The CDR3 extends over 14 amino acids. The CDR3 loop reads CASSPGLSSYEQYF. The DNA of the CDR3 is TGTGCCAGCAGTCCCGGACTGTCCTCCTACGAGCAGTACTTC.

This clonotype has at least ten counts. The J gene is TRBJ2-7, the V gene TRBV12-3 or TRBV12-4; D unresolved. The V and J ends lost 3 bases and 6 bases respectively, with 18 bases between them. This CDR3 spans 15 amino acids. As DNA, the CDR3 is TGTGCCAGCAGTTTGGTATCGCCGGTCCTCGGCGAGCAGTACTTC. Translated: CASSLVSPVLGEQYF.

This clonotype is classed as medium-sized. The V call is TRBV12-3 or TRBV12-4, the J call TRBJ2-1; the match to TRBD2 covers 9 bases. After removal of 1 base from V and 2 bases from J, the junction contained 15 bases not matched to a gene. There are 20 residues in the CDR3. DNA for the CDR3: TGTGCCAGCAGTTTAGGGTTTTCTAGCGGGATCCCCAGGGCCTACAATGAGCAGTTCTTC. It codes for CASSLGFSSGIPRAYNEQFF.

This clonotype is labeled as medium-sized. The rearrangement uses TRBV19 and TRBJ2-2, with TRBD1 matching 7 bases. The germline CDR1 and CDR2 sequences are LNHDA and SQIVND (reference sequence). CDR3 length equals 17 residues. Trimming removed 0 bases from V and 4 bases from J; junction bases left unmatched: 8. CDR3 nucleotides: TGTGCCAGTAGTATAGATCCTGGGGCAGGGGGCACCGGGGAGCTGTTTTTT. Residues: CASSIDPGAGGTGELFF.

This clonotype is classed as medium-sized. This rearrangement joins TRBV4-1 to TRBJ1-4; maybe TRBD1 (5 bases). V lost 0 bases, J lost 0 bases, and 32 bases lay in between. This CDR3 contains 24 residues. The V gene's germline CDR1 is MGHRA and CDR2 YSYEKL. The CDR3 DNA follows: TGCGCCAGCAGCCAAGATTCTCGGACACTTCCTTGGACACTTCTGCCCCCAACTAATGAAAAACTGTTTTTT. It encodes CASSQDSRTLPWTLLPPTNEKLFF.

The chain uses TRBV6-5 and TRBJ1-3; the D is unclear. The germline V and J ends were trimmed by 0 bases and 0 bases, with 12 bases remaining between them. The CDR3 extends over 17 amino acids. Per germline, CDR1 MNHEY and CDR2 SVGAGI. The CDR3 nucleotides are TGTGCCAGCAGTTACTCGACCGTCCTTGGCTCTGGAAACACCATATATTTT. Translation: CASSYSTVLGSGNTIYF.

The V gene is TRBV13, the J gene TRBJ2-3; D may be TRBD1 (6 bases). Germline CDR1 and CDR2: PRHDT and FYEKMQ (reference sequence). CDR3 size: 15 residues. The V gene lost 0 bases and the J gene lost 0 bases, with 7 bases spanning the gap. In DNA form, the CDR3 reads TGTGCCAGCAGCTTAGGGGGGACAAGCACAGATACGCAGTATTTT. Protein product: CASSLGGTSTDTQYF. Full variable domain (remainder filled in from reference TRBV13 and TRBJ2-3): AAGVIQSPRHLIKEKRETATLKCYPIPRHDTVYWYQQGPGQDPQFLISFYEKMQSDKGSIPDRFSAQQFSDYHSELNMSSLELGDSALYFCASSLGGTSTDTQYFGPGTRLTVL.

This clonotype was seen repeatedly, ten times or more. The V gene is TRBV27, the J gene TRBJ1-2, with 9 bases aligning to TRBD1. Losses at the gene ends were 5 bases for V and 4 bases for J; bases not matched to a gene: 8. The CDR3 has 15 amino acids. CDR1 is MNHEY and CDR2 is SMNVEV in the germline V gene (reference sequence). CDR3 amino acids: CASSPTGGRGYGYTF. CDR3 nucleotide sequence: TGTGCCAGCAGTCCGACAGGGGGACGGGGCTATGGCTACACCTTC.

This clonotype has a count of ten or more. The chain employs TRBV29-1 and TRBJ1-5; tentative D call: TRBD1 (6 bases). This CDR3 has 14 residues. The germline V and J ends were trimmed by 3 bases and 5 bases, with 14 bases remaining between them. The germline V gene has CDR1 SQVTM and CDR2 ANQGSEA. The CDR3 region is CSVDAGVGDQPQHF. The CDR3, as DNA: TGCAGCGTTGATGCAGGGGTTGGTGATCAGCCCCAGCATTTT.

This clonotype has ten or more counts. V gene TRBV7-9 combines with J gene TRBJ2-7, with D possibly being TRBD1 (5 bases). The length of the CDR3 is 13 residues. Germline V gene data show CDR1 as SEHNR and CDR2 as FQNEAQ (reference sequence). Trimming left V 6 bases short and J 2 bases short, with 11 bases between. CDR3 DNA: TGTGCCAGCAGAGGAACAGGTACCTACGAGCAGTACTTC. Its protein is CASRGTGTYEQYF.

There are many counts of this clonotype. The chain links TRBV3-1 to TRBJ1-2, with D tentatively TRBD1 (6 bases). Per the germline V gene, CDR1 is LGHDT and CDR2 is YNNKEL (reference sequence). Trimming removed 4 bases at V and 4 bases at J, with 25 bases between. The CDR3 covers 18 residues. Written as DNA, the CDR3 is TGTGCCAGCAGCCCGGGCCACGAGGGTTCGAGGGGGGCCTATGGCTACACCTTC. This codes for CASSPGHEGSRGAYGYTF.

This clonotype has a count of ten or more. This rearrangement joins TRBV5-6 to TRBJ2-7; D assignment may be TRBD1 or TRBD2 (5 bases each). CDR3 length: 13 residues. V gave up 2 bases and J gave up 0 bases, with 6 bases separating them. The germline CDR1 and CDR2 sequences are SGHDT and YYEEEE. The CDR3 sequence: CASSFGTSYEQYF. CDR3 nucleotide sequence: TGTGCCAGCAGCTTTGGGACCTCCTACGAGCAGTACTTC.

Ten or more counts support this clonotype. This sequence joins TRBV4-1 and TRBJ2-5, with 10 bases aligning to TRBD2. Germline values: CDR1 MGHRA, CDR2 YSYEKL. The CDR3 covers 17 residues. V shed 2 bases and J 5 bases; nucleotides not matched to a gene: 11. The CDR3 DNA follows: TGCGCCAGCAGCCAACGGACTAGCGGTTCCCAATTGGAGACCCAGTACTTC. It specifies CASSQRTSGSQLETQYF.

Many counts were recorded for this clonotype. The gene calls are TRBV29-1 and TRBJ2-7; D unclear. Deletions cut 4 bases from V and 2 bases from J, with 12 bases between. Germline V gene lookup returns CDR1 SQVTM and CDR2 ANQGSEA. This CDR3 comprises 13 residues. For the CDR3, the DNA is TGCAGCGTTGTGAGTGTAGGGACCTACGAGCAGTACTTC. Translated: CSVVSVGTYEQYF.

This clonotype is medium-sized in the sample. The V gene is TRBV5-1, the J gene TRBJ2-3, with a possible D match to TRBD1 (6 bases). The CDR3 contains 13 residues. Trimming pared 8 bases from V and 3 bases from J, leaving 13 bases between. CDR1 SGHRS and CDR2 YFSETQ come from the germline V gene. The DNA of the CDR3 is TGCGCCAGTACGACAGGTTTAACAGATACGCAGTATTTT. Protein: CASTTGLTDTQYF. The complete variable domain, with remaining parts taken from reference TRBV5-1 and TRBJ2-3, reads KAGVTQTPRYLIKTRGQQVTLSCSPISGHRSVSWYQQTPGQGLQFLFEYFSETQRNKGNFPGRFSGRQFSNSRSEMNVSTLELGDSALYLCASTTGLTDTQYFGPGTRLTVL.

The CDR3 loop reads CASSSGPDQPQHF. CDR3 bases: TGTGCCAGCAGCTCAGGGCCTGATCAGCCCCAGCATTTT. This chain connects TRBV5-4 to TRBJ1-5, with D tentatively TRBD1 (5 bases). CDR1 SGHNT and CDR2 YYREEE come from the germline V gene (reference sequence). This CDR3 has 13 residues. Trimming removed 3 bases from V and 5 bases from J, with 9 bases in between.